Listed here are 23 T cell receptor beta chains from one sample, sequenced in a study of CD8+ T cells in alopecia areata. The treatment here: oral pan-JAK inhibitor, 5-10 mg twice daily. Extraction of RNA preceded its reverse transcription into cDNA, which served as the sequencing template. Profiling relied on immunoSEQ multiplex PCR, and the TCRdb table lists in-frame clones only, not all of them. The data contain 140,000 to 150,000 clones, around half of them singletons. The source material was CD8+ T cells sorted from blood, sampled at week 4, from a patient treated with tofacitinib. These receptors originate from a human donor with alopecia areata.

This clone was picked up one time. V usage is TRBV5-1 and J usage is TRBJ2-3; D unresolved. CDR1 is SGHRS, CDR2 YFSETQ, per germline. Trimming removed 4 bases at V and 4 bases at J, with 19 bases between. This CDR3 has 16 amino acids. CDR3 coding DNA: TGCGCCAGCAGCCTTGTCCAGTTATCCGGCGCAGATACGCAGTATTTT. It codes for CASSLVQLSGADTQYF.

The chain combines TRBV10-3 with TRBJ2-7; D not resolved. The CDR3 has 14 residues. Trimming took 2 bases from V and 2 from J, leaving 10 bases between them. Per germline, CDR1 ENHRY and CDR2 SYGVKD. Here the CDR3 reads CAISEGDGAYEQYF. In DNA, the CDR3 is TGTGCCATCAGTGAGGGAGACGGAGCCTACGAGCAGTACTTC.

This chain links TRBV9 with TRBJ2-7, with TRBD1 identical over 8 bases. Trimming took 2 bases from V and 1 from J; bases not matched to a gene: 5. CDR3 size: 15 residues. Germline CDR1 SGDLS, CDR2 YYNGEE. The CDR3 coding sequence is TGTGCCAGCAGCGTTGGGACAGGAATATCCTACGAGCAGTACTTC. Amino acid sequence: CASSVGTGISYEQYF. The full variable domain, rest sourced from reference TRBV9 and TRBJ2-7, is DSGVTQTPKHLITATGQRVTLRCSPRSGDLSVYWYQQSLDQGLQFLIQYYNGEERAKGNILERFSAQQFPDLHSELNLSSLELGDSALYFCASSVGTGISYEQYFGPGTRLTVT.

This chain joins TRBV9 and TRBJ1-3; D unclear. V lost 4 bases, J lost 4 bases, and 6 bases lay in between. There are 12 residues in the CDR3. Germline assignment: CDR1 SGDLS and CDR2 YYNGEE. The CDR3 nucleotides read TGTGCCAGCAGCCTTGGGGGAAACACCATATATTTT. Amino acids: CASSLGGNTIYF.

Only a few counts were recorded for this clone. The chain recombines TRBV12-5 with TRBJ1-2; D call uncertain. Per the germline V gene, CDR1 is LGHNT and CDR2 is FRNRAP. Trimming took off 6 bases at V and 7 bases at J, with 12 bases between the two ends. The CDR3 has 12 amino acids. The CDR3 DNA is TGTGCTAGTGGCCTGGCATCTCCTGGCTACACCTTC. It encodes CASGLASPGYTF.

V usage is TRBV5-6 and J usage is TRBJ1-1; D is undetermined. Looked up from germline, CDR1 is SGHDT and CDR2 is YYEEEE. This CDR3 is built from 13 residues. V lost 5 bases, J lost 3 bases, and 11 bases lay in between. CDR3 DNA: TGTGCCAGCAGGGGCGCCAGTCACACTGAAGCTTTCTTT. Protein: CASRGASHTEAFF.

This chain joins TRBV30 and TRBJ2-7, with a weak D call TRBD1 (5 bases). The CDR3 runs to 13 residues. The V gene's germline CDR1 is GTSNPN and CDR2 SVGIG (reference sequence). Trimming pared 0 bases from V and 3 bases from J, leaving 9 bases between. CDR3 amino acids: CAWSVRGNYEQYF. The CDR3 nucleotides are TGTGCCTGGAGTGTAAGGGGTAACTACGAGCAGTACTTC. Filled out from reference TRBV30 and TRBJ2-7, the complete variable domain reads SQTIHQWPATLVQPVGSPLSLECTVEGTSNPNLYWYRQAAGRGLQLLFYSVGIGQISSEVPQNLSASRPQDRQFILSSKKLLLSDSGFYLCAWSVRGNYEQYFGPGTRLTVT.

The chain links TRBV30 to TRBJ1-5; tentative D call: TRBD1 (5 bases). From germline, CDR1 is GTSNPN and CDR2 SVGIG (reference sequence). V was pared by 0 bases and J by 5 bases, with 8 bases between. The CDR3 is 13 amino acids. The DNA of the CDR3 is TGTGCCTGGAGTGTACTGGGGGATCAGCCCCAGCATTTT. It codes for CAWSVLGDQPQHF.

This chain uses TRBV13 with TRBJ2-7, with D perhaps TRBD1 or TRBD2 (6 bases each). Germline CDR1 is PRHDT and CDR2 is FYEKMQ (reference sequence). The germline V and J ends were trimmed by 7 bases and 6 bases, with 13 bases remaining between them. This CDR3 spans 12 amino acids. As DNA, the CDR3 is TGTGCCAGCACCTCACAGGGAGGCGAGCAGTACTTC. Protein product: CASTSQGGEQYF. The variable domain in full, completed from reference TRBV13 and TRBJ2-7, reads AAGVIQSPRHLIKEKRETATLKCYPIPRHDTVYWYQQGPGQDPQFLISFYEKMQSDKGSIPDRFSAQQFSDYHSELNMSSLELGDSALYFCASTSQGGEQYFGPGTRLTVT.

The chain is built from TRBV11-2 and TRBJ2-1; D not resolved. Between the trimmed V and J ends, which lost 0 bases and 10 bases, there was a span of 10 bases. The CDR3 contains 13 residues. The germline V gene has CDR1 SGHAT and CDR2 FQNNGV. This CDR3 reads CASSLDHLGEQFF. The CDR3 region has the DNA TGTGCCAGCAGCTTAGATCACCTAGGGGAGCAGTTCTTC. Using reference TRBV11-2 and TRBJ2-1 for the parts outside the CDR3, the full variable domain is EAGVAQSPRYKIIEKRQSVAFWCNPISGHATLYWYQQILGQGPKLLIQFQNNGVVDDSQLPKDRFSAERLKGVDSTLKIQPAKLEDSAVYLCASSLDHLGEQFFGPGTRLTVL.

The CDR3 here is CASDPGQGVGGYTF. CDR3 sequence (DNA): TGTGCCAGCGACCCGGGACAGGGGGTTGGAGGCTACACCTTC. The chain recombines TRBV6-6 with TRBJ1-2; 11 bases fit TRBD1. Germline V gene sequence: CDR1 MNHNY, CDR2 SVGAGI (reference sequence). CDR3 length equals 14 residues. J was trimmed by 8 bases and V by 8 bases; bases with no gene match: 10.

The rearrangement links TRBV27 to TRBJ2-6; tentative D call: TRBD1 (6 bases). Germline V lookup: CDR1 MNHEY, CDR2 SMNVEV (reference sequence). Trimming stripped 5 bases from V and 0 bases from J, with 14 bases between. The CDR3 spans 17 residues. The CDR3 DNA follows: TGTGCCAGCAGTATCATGGACAGCGACTCTGGGGCCAACGTCCTGACTTTC. It encodes CASSIMDSDSGANVLTF. Filled out from reference TRBV27 and TRBJ2-6, the complete variable domain reads EAQVTQNPRYLITVTGKKLTVTCSQNMNHEYMSWYRQDPGLGLRQIYYSMNVEVTDKGDVPEGYKVSRKEKRNFPLILESPSPNQTSLYFCASSIMDSDSGANVLTFGAGSRLTVL.

This clone turned up a few times. The chain joins TRBV7-9 to TRBJ2-2, with TRBD1 matching 9 bases. Unmatched junction bases numbered 9, after V lost 6 bases and J lost 4 bases. Germline loops: CDR1 SEHNR, CDR2 FQNEAQ (reference sequence). The CDR3 has 16 amino acids. CDR3 coding DNA: TGTGCCAGCAGTGAAGCCGACAGGGGGGCCACCGGGGAGCTGTTTTTT. Translating it yields CASSEADRGATGELFF.

The gene calls are TRBV4-1 and TRBJ1-5; unclear D gene. V was cut by 0 bases and J by 0 bases, with 9 bases left in between. The CDR3 has 16 amino acids. CDR1 is MGHRA, CDR2 YSYEKL, per germline. The CDR3 region is CASSQEYSYSNQPQHF. The DNA of the CDR3 is TGCGCCAGCAGCCAAGAGTACAGCTATAGCAATCAGCCCCAGCATTTT.

The chain combines TRBV5-1 with TRBJ2-7, with TRBD2 matching over 11 bases. The germline CDR1 and CDR2 sequences are SGHRS and YFSETQ. After removal of 4 bases from V and 3 bases from J, the junction contained 9 bases not matched to a gene. This CDR3 has 16 amino acids. CDR3 in DNA: TGCGCCAGCAGCCTCCGGATGACTAGCGGGATCTACGAGCAGTACTTC. It encodes CASSLRMTSGIYEQYF.

This clone was counted only a few times. The chain recombines TRBV13 with TRBJ2-1; 9 bases map to TRBD2. Germline assignment: CDR1 PRHDT and CDR2 FYEKMQ (reference sequence). The V and J ends lost 4 bases and 6 bases, in that order; junction bases with no gene match: 13. This CDR3 has 17 residues. CDR3 nucleotides: TGTGCCAGCAGCTCATATCTAGCGGGGAGGTTTGGCAATGAGCAGTTCTTC. Its translation: CASSSYLAGRFGNEQFF.

The chain joins TRBV20-1 to TRBJ1-2; D is unclear. CDR3 length equals 8 residues. Germline CDR1 DFQATT, CDR2 SNEGSKA (reference sequence). Between the trimmed V and J ends, which lost 6 bases and 11 bases, there was a span of 7 bases. The CDR3 coding sequence is TGCAGTGCCCCACTTTACACCTTC. Encoded protein: CSAPLYTF.

This clone was recorded a few times. Other DNA variants within this sample encode the same CDR3. The chain employs TRBV9 and TRBJ1-1; a weak D match, TRBD1 (5 bases). Germline V lookup: CDR1 SGDLS, CDR2 YYNGEE. V lost 0 bases and J 5 bases, leaving 8 bases between the germline ends. The CDR3 contains 13 residues. CDR3 sequence: CASSVGGATEAFF. The CDR3 bases are TGTGCCAGCAGCGTAGGAGGGGCGACTGAAGCTTTCTTT. Supplemented by reference TRBV9 and TRBJ1-1, the full variable domain reads DSGVTQTPKHLITATGQRVTLRCSPRSGDLSVYWYQQSLDQGLQFLIQYYNGEERAKGNILERFSAQQFPDLHSELNLSSLELGDSALYFCASSVGGATEAFFGQGTRLTVV.

The V gene is TRBV11-2, the J gene TRBJ2-3, with 11 bases identical to TRBD2. CDR1 and CDR2 (germline): SGHAT, FQNNGV. There are 16 residues in the CDR3. The V and J ends lost 6 bases and 4 bases, in that order; junction bases with no gene match: 9. The CDR3 sequence: CASSPVPSGGPDTQYF. The CDR3 DNA follows: TGTGCCAGCAGTCCGGTACCTAGCGGGGGGCCAGATACGCAGTATTTT.

This clone has just a few counts. J is TRBJ1-4 and V is TRBV4-1, with unresolved D. Deletions cut 4 bases from V and 8 bases from J, with 11 bases between. Per the germline V gene, CDR1 is MGHRA and CDR2 is YSYEKL. The CDR3 totals 13 residues. The CDR3 loop is CASSLEGEEKLFF. CDR3 nucleotide sequence: TGCGCCAGCAGCCTCGAGGGTGAGGAAAAACTGTTTTTT.

Here the CDR3 DNA reads TGCGCCAGCAGCCAACATGTTTCCTACGAGCAGTACTTC. Amino acids: CASSQHVSYEQYF. This chain joins TRBV4-1 and TRBJ2-7; D is ambiguous. CDR1 MGHRA and CDR2 YSYEKL come from the germline V gene. Trimming cost V 2 bases and J 1 base, with 6 bases left between them. The CDR3 runs to 13 residues.

The chain uses TRBV6-6 and TRBJ2-1; D is perhaps TRBD1 (5 bases). Germline V gene sequence: CDR1 MNHNY, CDR2 SVGAGI (reference sequence). The CDR3 has 14 residues. V lost 2 bases and J 7 bases, leaving 12 bases between the germline ends. In nucleotides, the CDR3 is TGTGCCAGCAGTTACGAGGCAGGGTGGAATGAGCAGTTCTTC. Amino acid sequence: CASSYEAGWNEQFF.

Regarding this clone: This sample also contains other DNA sequences that code for the same CDR3. The V gene is TRBV7-9, the J gene TRBJ2-5; 7 nucleotides match TRBD1. Germline CDR1 is SEHNR and CDR2 is FQNEAQ (reference sequence). V was clipped by 3 bases and J by 3 bases; unmatched bases: 1. The CDR3 sequence is 13 residues long. The CDR3 coding sequence is TGTGCCAGCAGCTTCCAGGGGGAAGAGACCCAGTACTTC. Amino acids: CASSFQGEETQYF.